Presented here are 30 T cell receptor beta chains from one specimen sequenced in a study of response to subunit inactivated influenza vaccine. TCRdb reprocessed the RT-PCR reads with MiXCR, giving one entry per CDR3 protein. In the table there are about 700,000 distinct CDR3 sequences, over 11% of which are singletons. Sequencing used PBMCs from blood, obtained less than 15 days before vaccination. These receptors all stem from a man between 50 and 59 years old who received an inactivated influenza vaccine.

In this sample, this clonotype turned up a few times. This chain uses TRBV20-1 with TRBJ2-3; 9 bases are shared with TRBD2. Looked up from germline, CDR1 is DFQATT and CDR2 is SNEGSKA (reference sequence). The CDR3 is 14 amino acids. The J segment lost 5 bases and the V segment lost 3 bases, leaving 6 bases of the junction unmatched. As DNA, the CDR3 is TGCAGTGCTAGTTCGCGGGGGGGAGGAGATACGCAGTATTTT. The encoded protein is CSASSRGGGDTQYF.

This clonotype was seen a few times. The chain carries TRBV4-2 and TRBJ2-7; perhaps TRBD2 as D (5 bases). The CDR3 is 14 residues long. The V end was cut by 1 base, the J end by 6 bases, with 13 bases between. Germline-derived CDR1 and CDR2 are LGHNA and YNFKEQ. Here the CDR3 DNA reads TGTGCCAGCAGCCAAGTACAACTAGGGAGCGAGCAGTACTTC. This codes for CASSQVQLGSEQYF.

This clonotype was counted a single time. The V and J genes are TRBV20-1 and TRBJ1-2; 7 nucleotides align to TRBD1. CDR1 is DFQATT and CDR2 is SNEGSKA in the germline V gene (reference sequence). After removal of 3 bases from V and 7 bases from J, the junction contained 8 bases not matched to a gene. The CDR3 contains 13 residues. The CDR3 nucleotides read TGCAGTGCTAGGAACGCAGGGGGGCCTGGCTACACCTTC. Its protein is CSARNAGGPGYTF.

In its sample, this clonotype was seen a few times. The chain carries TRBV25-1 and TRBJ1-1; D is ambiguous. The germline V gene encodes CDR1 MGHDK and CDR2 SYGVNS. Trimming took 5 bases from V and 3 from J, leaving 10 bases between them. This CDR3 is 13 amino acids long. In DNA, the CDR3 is TGTGCCAGCAGTCCCGGGTCCTACACTGAAGCTTTCTTT. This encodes CASSPGSYTEAFF.

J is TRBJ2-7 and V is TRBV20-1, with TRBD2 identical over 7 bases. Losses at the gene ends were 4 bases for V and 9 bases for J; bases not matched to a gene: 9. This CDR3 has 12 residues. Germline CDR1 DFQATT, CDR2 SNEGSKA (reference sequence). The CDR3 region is CSAIEMTGGQYF. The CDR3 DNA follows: TGCAGTGCTATAGAGATGACGGGGGGGCAGTACTTC.

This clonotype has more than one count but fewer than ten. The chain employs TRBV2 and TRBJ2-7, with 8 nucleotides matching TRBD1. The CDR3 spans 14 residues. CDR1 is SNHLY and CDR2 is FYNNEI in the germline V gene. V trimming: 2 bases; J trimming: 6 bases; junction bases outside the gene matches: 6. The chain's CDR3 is CASSEPQGAGEQYF. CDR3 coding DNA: TGTGCCAGCAGTGAACCCCAGGGGGCTGGCGAGCAGTACTTC.

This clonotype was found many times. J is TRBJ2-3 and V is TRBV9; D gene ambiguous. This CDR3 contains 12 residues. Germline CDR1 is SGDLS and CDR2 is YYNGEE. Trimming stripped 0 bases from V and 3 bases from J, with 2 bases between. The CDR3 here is CASSVGTDTQYF. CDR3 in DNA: TGTGCCAGCAGCGTAGGAACAGATACGCAGTATTTT. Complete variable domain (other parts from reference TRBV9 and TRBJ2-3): DSGVTQTPKHLITATGQRVTLRCSPRSGDLSVYWYQQSLDQGLQFLIQYYNGEERAKGNILERFSAQQFPDLHSELNLSSLELGDSALYFCASSVGTDTQYFGPGTRLTVL.

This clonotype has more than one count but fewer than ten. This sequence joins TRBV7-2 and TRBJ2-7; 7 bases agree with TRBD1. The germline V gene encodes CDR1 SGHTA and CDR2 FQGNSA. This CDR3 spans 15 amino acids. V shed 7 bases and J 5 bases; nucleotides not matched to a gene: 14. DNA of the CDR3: TGTGCCAGCAACAAGCTCCGACAGGGTAGGAACGAGCAGTACTTC. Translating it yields CASNKLRQGRNEQYF.

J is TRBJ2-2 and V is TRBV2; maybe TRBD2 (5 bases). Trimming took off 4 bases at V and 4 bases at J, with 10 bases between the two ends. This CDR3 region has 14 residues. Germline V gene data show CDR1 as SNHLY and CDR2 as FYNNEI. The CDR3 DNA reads TGTGCCAGCAGTGCGGGGATCGGCACCGGGGAGCTGTTTTTT. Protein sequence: CASSAGIGTGELFF.

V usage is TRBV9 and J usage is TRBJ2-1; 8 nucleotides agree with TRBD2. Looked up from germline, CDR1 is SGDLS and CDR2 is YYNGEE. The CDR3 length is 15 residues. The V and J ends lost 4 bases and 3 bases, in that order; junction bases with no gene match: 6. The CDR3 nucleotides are TGTGCCAGCAGCTCGAGCGGGAGAATCTACAATGAGCAGTTCTTC. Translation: CASSSSGRIYNEQFF.

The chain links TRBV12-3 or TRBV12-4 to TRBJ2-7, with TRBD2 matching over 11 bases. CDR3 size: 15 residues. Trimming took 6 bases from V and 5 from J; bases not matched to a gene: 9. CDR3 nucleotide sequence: TGTGCCAGCAGCGAAGACAGGGGACTAGCGGACGAGCAGTACTTC. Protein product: CASSEDRGLADEQYF.

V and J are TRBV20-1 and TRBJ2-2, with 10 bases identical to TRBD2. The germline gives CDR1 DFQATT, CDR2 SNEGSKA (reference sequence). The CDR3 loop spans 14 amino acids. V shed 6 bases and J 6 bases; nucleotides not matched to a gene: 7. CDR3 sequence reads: CSARLAGLSGELFF. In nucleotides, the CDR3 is TGCAGTGCAAGACTAGCGGGCTTATCCGGGGAGCTGTTTTTT.

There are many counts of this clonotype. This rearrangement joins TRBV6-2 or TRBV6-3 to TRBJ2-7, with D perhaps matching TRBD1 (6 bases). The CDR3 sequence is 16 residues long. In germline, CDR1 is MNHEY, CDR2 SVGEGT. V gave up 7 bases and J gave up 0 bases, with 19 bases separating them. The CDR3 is CASTLYGGQSSYEQYF. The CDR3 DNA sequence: TGTGCCAGCACCCTCTATGGGGGCCAAAGCTCCTACGAGCAGTACTTC.

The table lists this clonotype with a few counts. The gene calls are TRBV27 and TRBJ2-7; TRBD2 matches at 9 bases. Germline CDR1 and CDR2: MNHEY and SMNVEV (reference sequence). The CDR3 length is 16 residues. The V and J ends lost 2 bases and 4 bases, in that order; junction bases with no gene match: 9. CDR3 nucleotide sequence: TGTGCCAGCAGTTTACGTCCACCGGGACTAGCATACGAGCAGTACTTC. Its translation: CASSLRPPGLAYEQYF.

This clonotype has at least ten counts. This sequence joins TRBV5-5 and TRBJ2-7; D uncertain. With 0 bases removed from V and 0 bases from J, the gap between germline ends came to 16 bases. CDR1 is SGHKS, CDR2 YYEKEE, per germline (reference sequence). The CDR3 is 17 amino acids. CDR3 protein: CASSLGSALFGSYEQYF. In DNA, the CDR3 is TGTGCCAGCAGCTTGGGGAGTGCTCTCTTTGGCTCCTACGAGCAGTACTTC.

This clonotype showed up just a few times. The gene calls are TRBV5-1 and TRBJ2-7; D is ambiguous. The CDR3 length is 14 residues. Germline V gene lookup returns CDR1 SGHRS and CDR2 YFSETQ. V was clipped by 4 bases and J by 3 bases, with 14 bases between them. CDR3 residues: CASSASPSDYEQYF. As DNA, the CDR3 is TGCGCCAGCAGCGCCAGCCCCTCAGACTACGAGCAGTACTTC.

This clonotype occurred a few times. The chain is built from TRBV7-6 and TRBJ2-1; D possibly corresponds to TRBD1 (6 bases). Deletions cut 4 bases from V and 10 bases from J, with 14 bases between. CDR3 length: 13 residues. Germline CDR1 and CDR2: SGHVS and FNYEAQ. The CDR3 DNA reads TGTGCCAGCAGCTCAACAGGGCATCAGGAGCAGTTCTTC. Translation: CASSSTGHQEQFF.

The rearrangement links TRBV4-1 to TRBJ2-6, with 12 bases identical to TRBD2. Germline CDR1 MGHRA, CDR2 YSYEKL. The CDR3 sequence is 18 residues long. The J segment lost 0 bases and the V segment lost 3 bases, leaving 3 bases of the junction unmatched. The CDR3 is CASSQLLAGGSGANVLTF. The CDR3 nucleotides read TGCGCCAGCAGCCAGCTACTAGCGGGGGGCTCTGGGGCCAACGTCCTGACTTTC.

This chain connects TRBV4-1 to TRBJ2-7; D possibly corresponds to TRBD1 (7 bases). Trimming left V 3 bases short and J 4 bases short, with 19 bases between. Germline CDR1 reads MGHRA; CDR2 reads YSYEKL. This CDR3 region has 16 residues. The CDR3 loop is CASSQTQGQRVYEQYF. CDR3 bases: TGCGCCAGCAGCCAGACACAGGGACAGCGGGTGTACGAGCAGTACTTC.

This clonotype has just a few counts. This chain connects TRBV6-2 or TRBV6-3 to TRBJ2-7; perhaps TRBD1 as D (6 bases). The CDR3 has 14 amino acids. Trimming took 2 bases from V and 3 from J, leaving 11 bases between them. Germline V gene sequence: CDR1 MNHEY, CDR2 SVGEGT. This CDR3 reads CASSYGGSIYEQYF. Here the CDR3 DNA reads TGTGCCAGCAGTTACGGGGGCAGTATCTACGAGCAGTACTTC.

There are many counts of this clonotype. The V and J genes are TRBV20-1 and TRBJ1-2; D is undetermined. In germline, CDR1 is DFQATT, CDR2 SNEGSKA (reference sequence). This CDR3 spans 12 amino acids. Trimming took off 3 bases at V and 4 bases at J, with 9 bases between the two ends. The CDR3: CSASPVGYGYTF. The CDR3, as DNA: TGCAGTGCTAGTCCTGTGGGCTATGGCTACACCTTC.

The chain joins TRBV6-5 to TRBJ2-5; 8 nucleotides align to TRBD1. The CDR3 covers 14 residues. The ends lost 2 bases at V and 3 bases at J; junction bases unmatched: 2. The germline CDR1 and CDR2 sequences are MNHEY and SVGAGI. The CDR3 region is CASSYPGQEETQYF. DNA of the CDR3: TGTGCCAGCAGTTACCCGGGACAGGAAGAGACCCAGTACTTC.

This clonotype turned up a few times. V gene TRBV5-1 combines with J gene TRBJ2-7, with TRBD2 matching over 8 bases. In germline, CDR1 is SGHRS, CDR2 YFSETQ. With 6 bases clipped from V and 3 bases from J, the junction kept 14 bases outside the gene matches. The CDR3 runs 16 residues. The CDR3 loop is CASNPFGGAGDYEQYF. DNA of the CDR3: TGCGCCAGCAATCCATTCGGCGGAGCGGGAGACTACGAGCAGTACTTC. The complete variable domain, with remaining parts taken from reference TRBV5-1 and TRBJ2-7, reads KAGVTQTPRYLIKTRGQQVTLSCSPISGHRSVSWYQQTPGQGLQFLFEYFSETQRNKGNFPGRFSGRQFSNSRSEMNVSTLELGDSALYLCASNPFGGAGDYEQYFGPGTRLTVT.

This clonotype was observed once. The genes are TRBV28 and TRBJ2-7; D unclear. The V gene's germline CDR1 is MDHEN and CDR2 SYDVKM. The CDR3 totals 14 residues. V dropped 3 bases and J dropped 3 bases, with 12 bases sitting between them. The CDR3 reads CASSFAPSNYEQYF. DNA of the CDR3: TGTGCCAGCAGTTTCGCCCCGTCAAACTACGAGCAGTACTTC.

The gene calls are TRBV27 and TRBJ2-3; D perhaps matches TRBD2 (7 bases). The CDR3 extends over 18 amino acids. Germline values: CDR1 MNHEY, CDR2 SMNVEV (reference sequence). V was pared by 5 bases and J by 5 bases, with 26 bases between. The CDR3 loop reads CASSVPPSGRGFRDTQYF. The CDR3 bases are TGTGCCAGCAGTGTCCCCCCATCGGGGAGGGGGTTTAGAGATACGCAGTATTTT.

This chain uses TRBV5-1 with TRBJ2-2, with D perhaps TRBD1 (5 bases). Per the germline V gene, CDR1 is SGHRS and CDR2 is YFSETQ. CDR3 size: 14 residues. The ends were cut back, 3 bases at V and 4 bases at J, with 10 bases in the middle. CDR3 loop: CASSSAGLTGELFF. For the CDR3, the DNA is TGCGCCAGCAGCTCGGCAGGGCTCACCGGGGAGCTGTTTTTT.

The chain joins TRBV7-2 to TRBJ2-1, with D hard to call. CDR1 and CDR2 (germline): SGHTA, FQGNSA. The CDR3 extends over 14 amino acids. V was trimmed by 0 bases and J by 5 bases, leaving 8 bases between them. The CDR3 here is CASSLAPRDNEQFF. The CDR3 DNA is TGTGCCAGCAGCTTAGCGCCCCGAGACAATGAGCAGTTCTTC. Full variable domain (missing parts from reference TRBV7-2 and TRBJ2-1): GAGVSQSPSNKVTEKGKDVELRCDPISGHTALYWYRQSLGQGLEFLIYFQGNSAPDKSGLPSDRFSAERTGGSVSTLTIQRTQQEDSAVYLCASSLAPRDNEQFFGPGTRLTVL.

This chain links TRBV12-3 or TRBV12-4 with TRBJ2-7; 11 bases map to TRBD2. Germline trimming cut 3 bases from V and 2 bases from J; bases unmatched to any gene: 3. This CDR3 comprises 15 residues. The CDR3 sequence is CASSLYSGRAYEQYF. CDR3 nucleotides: TGTGCCAGCAGTTTGTATAGCGGGAGGGCCTACGAGCAGTACTTC.

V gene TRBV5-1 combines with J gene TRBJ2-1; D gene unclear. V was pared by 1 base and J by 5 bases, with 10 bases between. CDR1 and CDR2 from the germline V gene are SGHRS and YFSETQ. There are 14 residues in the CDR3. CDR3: CASSLNVANNEQFF. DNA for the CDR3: TGCGCCAGCAGCTTGAATGTGGCTAACAATGAGCAGTTCTTC.

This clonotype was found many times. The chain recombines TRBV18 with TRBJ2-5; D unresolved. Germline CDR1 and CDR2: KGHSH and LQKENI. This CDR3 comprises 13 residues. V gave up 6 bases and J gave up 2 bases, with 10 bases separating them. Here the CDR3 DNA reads TGTGCCAGCTCGCCGAACAGACAAGAGACCCAGTACTTC. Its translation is CASSPNRQETQYF.